The entry that follows covers one T cell receptor (beta chain) sequence. What it binds is not known. This sample is part of a study of monozygotic twins with cystic fibrosis. The overall study: With about 15 PCR cycles, barcoded libraries came from about 2.9 micrograms of fragmented DNA. Overall study results and limits: The repertoire was suggested to be naive-dominated, clonality median roughly 0.0089. In 13 of 16 pairs, V gene usage was closest to the co-twin's.

Generated by immunoSEQ multiplex PCR, the TCRdb table keeps only in-frame clones and is missing some. The profile shows some 30,000 clones, more than 85% of them singletons. This TCR came from a girl aged 2-10 years with cystic fibrosis. The sample comprised blood.

The CDR3, as DNA: TGTGCCAGTAGTATGGGGGACAGGGGTGCAGGGAATCAGCCCCAGCATTTT. Translating it yields CASSMGDRGAGNQPQHF. The chain joins TRBV19 to TRBJ1-5; 10 bases match TRBD1. The CDR3 spans 17 residues. V trimming: 3 bases; J trimming: 4 bases; junction bases outside the gene matches: 9. Per germline, CDR1 LNHDA and CDR2 SQIVND (reference sequence).